The 22 T cell receptor beta chains below were found in one sample sequenced in a study of OX40 agonist ivuxolimab in advanced cancers. Produced via immunoSEQ multiplex PCR; TCRdb's table is partial and in-frame only. The table records around 80,000 clones, about nine tenths of them present only once. The specimen comprised CD4+ or CD8+ T cells sorted from blood, sampled in a trial of the OX40 agonist ivuxolimab. The receptors stem from an adult with an advanced solid tumor such as melanoma, head and neck, liver or kidney cancer.

The V call is TRBV28, the J call TRBJ1-2; the D gene is possibly TRBD1 (6 bases). CDR1 and CDR2 from the germline V gene are MDHEN and SYDVKM. The CDR3 length is 14 residues. V was trimmed by 4 bases and J by 3 bases, leaving 12 bases between them. DNA for the CDR3: TGTGCCAGCAGTTCCGGGGGCTCGTACTATGGCTACACCTTC. As protein: CASSSGGSYYGYTF.

The CDR3 is CSGGDRTYEQYF. DNA for the CDR3: TGCAGCGGAGGGGACAGGACCTACGAGCAGTACTTC. The chain links TRBV29-1 to TRBJ2-7, with 8 nucleotides matching TRBD1. J gave up 2 bases and V 7 bases, and 4 bases lay outside the gene matches. This CDR3 contains 12 residues. Germline CDR1 SQVTM, CDR2 ANQGSEA.

This clone was detected once. The genes are TRBV11-2 and TRBJ2-7; 7 bases match TRBD1. J lost 7 bases, V lost 4 bases, and 16 bases had no gene match. In germline, CDR1 is SGHAT, CDR2 FQNNGV. CDR3 length: 16 amino acids. CDR3 loop: CASSSHRGPRSREQYF. DNA for the CDR3: TGTGCCAGCAGCTCACACAGGGGACCCCGCTCTCGGGAGCAGTACTTC.

This clone was picked up one time. V usage is TRBV7-2 and J usage is TRBJ1-4; a possible D gene is TRBD1 (5 bases). V was pared by 3 bases and J by 8 bases, with 13 bases between. The CDR3 runs to 14 residues. The germline gives CDR1 SGHTA, CDR2 FQGNSA. Written as DNA, the CDR3 is TGTGCCAGCAGCTTTGCCTTAGGGGTGGAAAAACTGTTTTTT. Its translation is CASSFALGVEKLFF.

The V call is TRBV28, the J call TRBJ2-1; D is perhaps TRBD2 (6 bases). This CDR3 region has 14 residues. Looked up from germline, CDR1 is MDHEN and CDR2 is SYDVKM. V lost 5 bases, J lost 8 bases, and 16 bases lay in between. CDR3 in DNA: TGTGCCAGCAGTGCCCCAGCGGGCCGGGATGAGCAGTTCTTC. Encoded protein: CASSAPAGRDEQFF.

The chain links TRBV5-4 to TRBJ2-5, with 14 positions matching TRBD2. Trimming at V came to 4 bases and at J to 9 bases, leaving 8 bases not matched to a gene. There are 15 residues in the CDR3. Germline V gene sequence: CDR1 SGHNT, CDR2 YYREEE (reference sequence). The CDR3 is CASSKGLAGGMAQYF. The CDR3, as DNA: TGTGCCAGCAGCAAAGGACTAGCGGGGGGAATGGCCCAGTACTTC. Full variable domain (rest looked up from reference TRBV5-4 and TRBJ2-5): ETGVTQSPTHLIKTRGQQVTLRCSSQSGHNTVSWYQQALGQGPQFIFQYYREEENGRGNFPPRFSGLQFPNYSSELNVNALELDDSALYLCASSKGLAGGMAQYFGPGTRLLVL.

The rearrangement uses TRBV7-2 and TRBJ1-1, with D perhaps TRBD1 (6 bases). V was trimmed by 5 bases and J by 4 bases, leaving 14 bases between them. The length of the CDR3 is 14 residues. CDR1 and CDR2 (germline): SGHTA, FQGNSA. The CDR3 here is CASSHLRGITEAFF. In DNA, the CDR3 is TGTGCCAGCAGCCACCTCAGGGGAATCACTGAAGCTTTCTTT.

This clone was seen only once. The chain couples TRBV27 to TRBJ2-7; D gene ambiguous. The CDR3 covers 13 residues. Germline loops: CDR1 MNHEY, CDR2 SMNVEV (reference sequence). V was clipped by 2 bases and J by 3 bases, with 8 bases between them. For the CDR3, the DNA is TGTGCCAGCAGTTTAAGTTCCCGCTACGAGCAGTACTTC. This encodes CASSLSSRYEQYF.

J is TRBJ2-1 and V is TRBV18; D uncertain. The CDR3 covers 11 residues. V lost 3 bases, J lost 8 bases, and 5 bases lay in between. Germline CDR1 and CDR2: KGHSH and LQKENI. In nucleotides, the CDR3 is TGTGCCAGCTCACCCAACCATGAGCAGTTCTTC. It encodes CASSPNHEQFF.

V gene TRBV25-1 combines with J gene TRBJ2-6, with no clear D. This CDR3 region has 13 residues. V lost 4 bases and J 2 bases, leaving 3 bases between the germline ends. CDR1 and CDR2 (germline): MGHDK, SYGVNS. The CDR3: CASSVTGANVLTF. The CDR3 coding sequence is TGTGCCAGCAGTGTAACTGGGGCCAACGTCCTGACTTTC. Together with reference TRBV25-1 and TRBJ2-6, the CDR3 gives the full variable domain: EADIYQTPRYLVIGTGKKITLECSQTMGHDKMYWYQQDPGMELHLIHYSYGVNSTEKGDLSSESTVSRIRTEHFPLTLESARPSHTSQYLCASSVTGANVLTFGAGSRLTVL.

The CDR3 spells CASSLGAVQYNEQFF. The CDR3 DNA reads as TGTGCCAGCAGCTTAGGGGCAGTTCAGTACAATGAGCAGTTCTTC. This chain links TRBV11-2 with TRBJ2-1; the D is unclear. Germline assignment: CDR1 SGHAT and CDR2 FQNNGV. The CDR3 has 15 amino acids. Trimming removed 1 base at V and 4 bases at J, with 11 bases between.

The chain recombines TRBV9 with TRBJ2-6; a possible D gene is TRBD1 (6 bases). The CDR3 covers 15 residues. Germline-derived CDR1 and CDR2 are SGDLS and YYNGEE. V was pared by 1 base and J by 1 base, with 6 bases between. CDR3 in DNA: TGTGCCAGCAGCGTAAGGGGGTCTGGGGCCAACGTCCTGACTTTC. Protein: CASSVRGSGANVLTF.

The chain uses TRBV2 and TRBJ1-5; possible D gene TRBD1, 6 bases. Trimming cost V 0 bases and J 7 bases, with 10 bases left between them. This CDR3 is built from 14 residues. Germline values: CDR1 SNHLY, CDR2 FYNNEI. The CDR3 region is CASSEATGYQPQHF. The DNA for the CDR3 is TGTGCCAGCAGTGAAGCTACAGGGTACCAGCCCCAGCATTTT.

The V call is TRBV6-4, the J call TRBJ1-2; 7 nucleotides agree with TRBD1. CDR3 size: 14 residues. Losses at the gene ends were 4 bases for V and 4 bases for J; bases not matched to a gene: 6. Germline V lookup: CDR1 MRHNA, CDR2 SNTAGT. The CDR3, as DNA: TGTGCCAGCAGTGTGGAGGGGGCAGGCTATGGCTACACCTTC. Protein sequence: CASSVEGAGYGYTF.

This clone was counted once. The J gene is TRBJ1-1, the V gene TRBV28; D is unclear. CDR1 and CDR2 from the germline V gene are MDHEN and SYDVKM. The CDR3 loop spans 11 amino acids. V gave up 6 bases and J gave up 8 bases, with 10 bases separating them. CDR3 in DNA: TGTGCCAGCAGCTGGGGAAGAGAAGCTTTCTTT. It is translated as CASSWGREAFF.

This chain connects TRBV4-2 to TRBJ1-2; 7 bases fit TRBD1. Germline CDR1 LGHNA, CDR2 YNFKEQ. The CDR3 loop spans 15 amino acids. Unmatched junction bases numbered 5, after V lost 0 bases and J lost 4 bases. Here the CDR3 reads CASSQDDRVGYGYTF. For the CDR3, the DNA is TGTGCCAGCAGCCAAGACGACAGGGTGGGCTATGGCTACACCTTC.

The J gene is TRBJ1-5, the V gene TRBV7-8, with D perhaps matching TRBD1 (6 bases). Germline CDR1 SGHVS, CDR2 FQNEAQ. This CDR3 comprises 15 residues. V dropped 4 bases and J dropped 3 bases, with 13 bases sitting between them. The CDR3 DNA sequence: TGTGCCAGCAGCTCTATACAGGGAACCAATCAGCCCCAGCATTTT. Translation: CASSSIQGTNQPQHF.

The chain recombines TRBV29-1 with TRBJ1-4; TRBD1 is a possible D gene (5 bases). V lost 0 bases and J 7 bases, leaving 12 bases between the germline ends. The CDR3 has 14 residues. Germline CDR1 is SQVTM and CDR2 is ANQGSEA. CDR3 protein: CSVEERQGSEKLFF. As DNA, the CDR3 is TGCAGCGTTGAAGAACGGCAGGGAAGTGAAAAACTGTTTTTT.

The chain links TRBV18 to TRBJ2-1; TRBD2 is a possible D gene (5 bases). V was pared by 6 bases and J by 1 base, with 13 bases between. CDR1 and CDR2 (germline): KGHSH, LQKENI. There are 15 residues in the CDR3. This chain's CDR3 is CASSPGRGSYNEQFF. CDR3 in DNA: TGTGCCAGCTCCCCGGGCCGAGGGTCCTACAATGAGCAGTTCTTC.

The chain recombines TRBV7-9 with TRBJ1-2, with D unresolved. This CDR3 spans 14 amino acids. Trimming pared 5 bases from V and 6 bases from J, leaving 16 bases between. CDR1 SEHNR and CDR2 FQNEAQ come from the germline V gene (reference sequence). CDR3 loop: CASSLGPVKNGYTF. Written as DNA, the CDR3 is TGTGCCAGCAGCCTCGGGCCCGTGAAAAATGGCTACACCTTC.

V usage is TRBV18 and J usage is TRBJ2-1, with a tentative D call TRBD2 (6 bases). Trimming removed 0 bases at V and 7 bases at J, with 10 bases between. There are 14 residues in the CDR3. CDR1 and CDR2 from the germline V gene are KGHSH and LQKENI. CDR3 coding DNA: TGTGCCAGCTCACCACCTAAGCGGGTTAATGAGCAGTTCTTC. It yields the protein CASSPPKRVNEQFF.

This chain connects TRBV5-1 to TRBJ1-3; D unclear. Per the germline V gene, CDR1 is SGHRS and CDR2 is YFSETQ. With 3 bases removed from V and 7 bases from J, the gap between germline ends came to 17 bases. The CDR3 runs 15 residues. Written as DNA, the CDR3 is TGCGCCAGCAGCTCACGGACTCCTACCCGGAACACCATATATTTT. Encoded protein: CASSSRTPTRNTIYF.